These T cell receptor beta chains were read from a single sample in a study of graft-versus-host responses after intestinal transplantation. The method was immunoSEQ multiplex PCR; TCRdb's version includes in-frame clones alone and lacks a portion of them. The sample includes 80,000 to 95,000 clones, 93% of them seen just once. These receptors' antigens are unknown. The material was unstimulated CD8+ T cells sorted from spleen or lymph node cells, obtained before intestinal transplant. Receptors originate from a human donor who received an intestinal transplant. The CDR3 runs from the conserved cysteine through the conserved F or W.

J gene,V gene,CDR3 protein
TRBJ2-2,TRBV4-1,CASSQAERFGELFF
TRBJ2-7,TRBV9,CASSSKGDRSNEQYF
TRBJ1-6,TRBV5-6,CASSSPRRGKDSPLHF
TRBJ1-1,TRBV27,CASYPGQGGTEAFF
TRBJ1-1,TRBV4-1,CASSQGLGQTIEAFF
TRBJ2-3,TRBV18,CASSPTGGAGDTQYF
TRBJ2-7,TRBV7-9,CASSLEQNEQYF
TRBJ2-7,TRBV7-2,CASSLSGGAYEQYF
TRBJ2-2,TRBV13,CASPRPRQGNTGELFF
TRBJ2-7,TRBV18,CASSPQGQGAIYEQYF
TRBJ1-1,TRBV30,CAWMRLLNTEAFF
TRBJ2-3,TRBV7-9,CASSLASADTQYF
TRBJ2-7,TRBV11-2,CASRLQANYEQYF